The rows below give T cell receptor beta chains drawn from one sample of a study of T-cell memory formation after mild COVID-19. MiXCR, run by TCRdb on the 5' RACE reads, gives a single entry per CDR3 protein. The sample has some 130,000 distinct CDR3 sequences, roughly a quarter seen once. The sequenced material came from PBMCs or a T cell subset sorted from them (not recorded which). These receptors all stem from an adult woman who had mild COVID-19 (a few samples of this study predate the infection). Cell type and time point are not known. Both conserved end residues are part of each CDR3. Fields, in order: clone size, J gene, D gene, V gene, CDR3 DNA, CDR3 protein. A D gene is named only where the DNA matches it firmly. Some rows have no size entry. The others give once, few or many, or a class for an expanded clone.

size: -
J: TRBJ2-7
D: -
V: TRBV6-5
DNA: TGTGCCAGCAGTTACTCCGAGGGGGACTACGAGCAGTACTTC
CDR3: CASSYSEGDYEQYF

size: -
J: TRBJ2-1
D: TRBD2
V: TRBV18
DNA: TGTGCCAGCTCACCCGAGTCGGGGGGGGACTCCTACAATGAGCAGTTCTTC
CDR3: CASSPESGGDSYNEQFF

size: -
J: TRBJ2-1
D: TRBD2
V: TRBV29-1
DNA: TGCAGCGTTGAAGACTCGGGACTAGCGGGGTACAATGAGCAGTTCTTC
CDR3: CSVEDSGLAGYNEQFF

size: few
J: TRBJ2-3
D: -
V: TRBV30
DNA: TGTGCCTGGAGCCCTCTGTCTCGTGGGGATACGCAGTATTTT
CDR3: CAWSPLSRGDTQYF

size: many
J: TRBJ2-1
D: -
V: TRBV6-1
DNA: TGTGCCAGCAAAGTAGGGCTGAGACCGCAGTTCTTC
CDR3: CASKVGLRPQFF

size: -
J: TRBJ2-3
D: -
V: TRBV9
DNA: TGTGCCAGCAGCGGCGCCAGTAGCACAGATACGCAGTATTTT
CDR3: CASSGASSTDTQYF

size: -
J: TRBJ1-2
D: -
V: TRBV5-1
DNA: TGCGCCAGCAGCTTTTACAGGAGCTATGGCTACACCTTC
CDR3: CASSFYRSYGYTF

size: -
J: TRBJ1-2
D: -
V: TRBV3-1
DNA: TGTGCCAGCAGCCATGGCCCGTCCGGCTACACCTTC
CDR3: CASSHGPSGYTF

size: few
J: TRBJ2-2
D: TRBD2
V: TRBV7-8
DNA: TGTGCCAGCAGCTTGGGACTAGCGTTAACCGGGGAGCTGTTTTTT
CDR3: CASSLGLALTGELFF

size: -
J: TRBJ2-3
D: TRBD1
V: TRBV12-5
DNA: TGTGCTAGTGGTTTGCCGACAGGGGCAAGCACAGATACGCAGTATTTT
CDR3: CASGLPTGASTDTQYF

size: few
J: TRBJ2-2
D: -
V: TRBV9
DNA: TGTGCCAGCAGCGTCCCGGCAGGGCCACGTACCGGGGAGCTGTTTTTT
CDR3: CASSVPAGPRTGELFF